This T cell receptor beta chain was identified during a study of shared clonotypes between healthy human individuals. Study results and caveats: Tissues were not sampled, only blood, and their repertoires likely differ.

Only in-frame clones appear in the TCRdb table, and some are missing; sequencing was by immunoSEQ multiplex PCR. The sample carries around 330,000 clones, around 67% recorded once. This clone came up many times. The antigen remains unidentified. The CDR3 totals 17 residues. Germline lookup yields CDR1 MDHEN and CDR2 SYDVKM. Between the trimmed V and J ends, which lost 4 bases and 0 bases, there was a span of 13 bases. The origin of this receptor is a man in his thirties or forties in good health. Source material: memory CD4+ T cells sorted from blood. The subset here: CD45RA-negative fraction. This rearrangement joins TRBV28 to TRBJ2-6; D is ambiguous. CDR3 sequence reads: CASSSPTATSGANVLTF. The DNA for the CDR3 is TGTGCCAGCAGTTCACCGACTGCTACCTCTGGGGCCAACGTCCTGACTTTC.